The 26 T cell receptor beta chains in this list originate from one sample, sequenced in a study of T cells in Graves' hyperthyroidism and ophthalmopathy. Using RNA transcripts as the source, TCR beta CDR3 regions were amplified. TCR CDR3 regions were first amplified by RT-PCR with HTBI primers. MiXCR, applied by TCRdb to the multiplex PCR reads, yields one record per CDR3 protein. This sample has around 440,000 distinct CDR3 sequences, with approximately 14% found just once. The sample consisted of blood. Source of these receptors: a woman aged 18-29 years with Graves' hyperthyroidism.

The CDR3 spells CASSDRRGGGNEKLFF. CDR3 DNA: TGTGCCAGCAGTGATCGGCGAGGGGGTGGAAATGAAAAACTGTTTTTT. V usage is TRBV25-1 and J usage is TRBJ1-4; TRBD1 might be the D (6 bases). The CDR3 spans 16 residues. The V end lost 3 bases, the J end lost 5 bases, and 16 bases lay between the germline ends. Germline V CDR1 and CDR2: MGHDK, SYGVNS.

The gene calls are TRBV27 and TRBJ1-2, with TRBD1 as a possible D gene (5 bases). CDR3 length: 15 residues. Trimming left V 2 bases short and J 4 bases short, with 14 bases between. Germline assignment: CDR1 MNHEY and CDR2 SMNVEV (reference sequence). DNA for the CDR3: TGTGCCAGCAGTTTAAGGGCAGGGAGTACCTATGGCTACACCTTC. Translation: CASSLRAGSTYGYTF.

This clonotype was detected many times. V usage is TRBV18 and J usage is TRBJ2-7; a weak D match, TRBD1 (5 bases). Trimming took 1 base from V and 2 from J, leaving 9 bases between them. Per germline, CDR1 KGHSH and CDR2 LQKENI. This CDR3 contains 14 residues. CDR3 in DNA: TGTGCCAGCTCACCACAGGGGCTACCCTACGAGCAGTACTTC. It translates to CASSPQGLPYEQYF.

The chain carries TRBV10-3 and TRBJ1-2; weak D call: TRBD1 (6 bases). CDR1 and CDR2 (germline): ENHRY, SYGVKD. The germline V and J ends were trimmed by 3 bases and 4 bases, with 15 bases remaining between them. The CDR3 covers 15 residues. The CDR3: CAISELPGAAYGYTF. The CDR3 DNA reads TGTGCCATCAGTGAACTTCCAGGGGCGGCCTATGGCTACACCTTC.

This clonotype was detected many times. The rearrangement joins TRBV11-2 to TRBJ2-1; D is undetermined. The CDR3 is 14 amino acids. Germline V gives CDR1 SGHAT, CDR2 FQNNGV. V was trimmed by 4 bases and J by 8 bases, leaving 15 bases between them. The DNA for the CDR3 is TGTGCCAGCAGCTCCAGTCGCGGTTTCCATGAGCAGTTCTTC. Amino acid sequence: CASSSSRGFHEQFF.

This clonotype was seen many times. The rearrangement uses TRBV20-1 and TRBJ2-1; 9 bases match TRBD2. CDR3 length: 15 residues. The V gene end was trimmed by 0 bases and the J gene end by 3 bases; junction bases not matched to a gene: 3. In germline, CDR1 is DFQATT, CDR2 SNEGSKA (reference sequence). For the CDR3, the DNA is TGCAGTGCTAGAGACCGCGGGAGGGTCTACAATGAGCAGTTCTTC. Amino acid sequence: CSARDRGRVYNEQFF.

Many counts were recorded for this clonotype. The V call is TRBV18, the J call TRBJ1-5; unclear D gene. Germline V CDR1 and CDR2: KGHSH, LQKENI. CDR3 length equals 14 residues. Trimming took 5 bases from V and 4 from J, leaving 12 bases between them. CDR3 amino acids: CASSRSGSNQPQHF. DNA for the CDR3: TGTGCCAGCTCAAGATCGGGGTCTAATCAGCCCCAGCATTTT.

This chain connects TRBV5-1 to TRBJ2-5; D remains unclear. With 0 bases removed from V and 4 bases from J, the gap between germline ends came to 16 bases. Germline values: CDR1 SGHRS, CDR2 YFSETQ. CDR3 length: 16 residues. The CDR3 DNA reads TGCGCCAGCAGCTTGGAACAGCCATTTGCAGGAGAGACCCAGTACTTC. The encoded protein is CASSLEQPFAGETQYF.

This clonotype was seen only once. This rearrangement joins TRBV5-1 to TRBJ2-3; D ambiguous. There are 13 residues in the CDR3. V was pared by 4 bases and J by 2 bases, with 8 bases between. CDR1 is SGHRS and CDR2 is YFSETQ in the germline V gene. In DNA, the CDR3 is TGCGCCAGCAGCGTAGACTTCACAGATACGCAGTATTTT. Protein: CASSVDFTDTQYF.

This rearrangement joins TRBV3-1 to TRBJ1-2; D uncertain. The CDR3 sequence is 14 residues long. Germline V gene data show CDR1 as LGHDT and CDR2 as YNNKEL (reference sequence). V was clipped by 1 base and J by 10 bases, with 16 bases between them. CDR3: CASSQGRVISVYTF. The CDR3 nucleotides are TGTGCCAGCAGCCAAGGTCGGGTTATCTCTGTCTACACCTTC.

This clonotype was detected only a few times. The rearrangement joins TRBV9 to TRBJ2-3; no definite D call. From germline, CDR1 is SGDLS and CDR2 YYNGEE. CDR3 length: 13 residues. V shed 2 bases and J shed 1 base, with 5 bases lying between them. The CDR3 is CASSVGGTDTQYF. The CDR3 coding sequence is TGTGCCAGCAGCGTTGGGGGCACAGATACGCAGTATTTT.

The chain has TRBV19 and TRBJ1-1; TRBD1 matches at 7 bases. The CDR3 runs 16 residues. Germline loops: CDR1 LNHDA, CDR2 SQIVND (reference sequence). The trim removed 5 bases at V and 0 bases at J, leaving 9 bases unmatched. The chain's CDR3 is CASSERQGYMNTEAFF. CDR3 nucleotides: TGTGCCAGTAGTGAAAGACAGGGTTACATGAACACTGAAGCTTTCTTT. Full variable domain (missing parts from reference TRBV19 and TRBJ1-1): DGGITQSPKYLFRKEGQNVTLSCEQNLNHDAMYWYRQDPGQGLRLIYYSQIVNDFQKGDIAEGYSVSREKKESFPLTVTSAQKNPTAFYLCASSERQGYMNTEAFFGQGTRLTVV.

CDR3 residues: CASSQEDGNEKLFF. The CDR3, as DNA: TGCGCCAGCAGCCAAGAAGACGGGAATGAAAAACTGTTTTTT. The chain uses TRBV4-1 and TRBJ1-4; D ambiguous. From germline, CDR1 is MGHRA and CDR2 YSYEKL. The CDR3 has 14 residues. Trimming stripped 0 bases from V and 5 bases from J, with 7 bases between.

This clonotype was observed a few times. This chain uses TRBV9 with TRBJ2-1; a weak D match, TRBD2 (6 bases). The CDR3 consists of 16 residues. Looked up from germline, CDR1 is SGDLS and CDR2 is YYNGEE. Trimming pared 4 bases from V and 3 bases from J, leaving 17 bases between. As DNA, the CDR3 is TGTGCCAGCAGCTCCCTCGCGGGCGGGGTCTACAATGAGCAGTTCTTC. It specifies CASSSLAGGVYNEQFF.

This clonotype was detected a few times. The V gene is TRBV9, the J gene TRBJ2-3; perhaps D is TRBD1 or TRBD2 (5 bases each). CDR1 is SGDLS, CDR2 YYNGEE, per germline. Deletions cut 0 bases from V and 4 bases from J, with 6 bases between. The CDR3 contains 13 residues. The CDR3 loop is CASSVVGADTQYF. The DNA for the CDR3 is TGTGCCAGCAGCGTAGTGGGGGCAGATACGCAGTATTTT.

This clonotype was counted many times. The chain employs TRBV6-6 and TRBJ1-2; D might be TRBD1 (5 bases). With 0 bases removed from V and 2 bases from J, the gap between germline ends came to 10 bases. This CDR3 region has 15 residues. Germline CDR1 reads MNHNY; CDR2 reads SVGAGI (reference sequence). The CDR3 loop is CASSYSPGLNYGYTF. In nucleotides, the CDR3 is TGTGCCAGCAGTTACTCACCAGGGCTGAACTATGGCTACACCTTC.

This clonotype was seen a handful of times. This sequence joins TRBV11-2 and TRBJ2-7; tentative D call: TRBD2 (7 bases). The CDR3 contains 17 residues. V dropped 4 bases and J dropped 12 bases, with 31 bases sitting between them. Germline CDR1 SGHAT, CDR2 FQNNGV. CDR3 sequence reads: CASSSGGGAPLYEHRYF. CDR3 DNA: TGTGCCAGCAGCTCGGGTGGGGGGGCGCCACTTTACGAGCACAGGTACTTC.

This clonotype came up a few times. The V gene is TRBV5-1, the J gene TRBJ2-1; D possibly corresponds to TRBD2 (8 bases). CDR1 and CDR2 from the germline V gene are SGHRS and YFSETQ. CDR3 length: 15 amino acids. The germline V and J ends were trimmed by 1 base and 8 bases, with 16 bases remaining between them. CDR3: CASSLREGARDEQFF. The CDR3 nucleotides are TGCGCCAGCAGCTTGCGGGAGGGGGCTAGGGATGAGCAGTTCTTC.

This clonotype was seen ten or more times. In DNA form, the CDR3 reads TGTGCCAGCAGCTTTTACAGGGGAACTATGAACACTGAAGCTTTCTTT. Translating gives CASSFYRGTMNTEAFF. The chain has TRBV11-2 and TRBJ1-1; 7 nucleotides match TRBD1. From germline, CDR1 is SGHAT and CDR2 FQNNGV. The CDR3 runs 16 residues. Germline trimming cut 3 bases from V and 0 bases from J; bases unmatched to any gene: 7.

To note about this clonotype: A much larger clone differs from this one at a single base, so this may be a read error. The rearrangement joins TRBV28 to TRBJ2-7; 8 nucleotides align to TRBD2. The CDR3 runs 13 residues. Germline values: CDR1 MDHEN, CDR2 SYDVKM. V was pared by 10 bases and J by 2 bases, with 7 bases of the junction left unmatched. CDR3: CATETSVTYEQYF. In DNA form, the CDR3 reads TGTGCCACCGAGACTAGCGTAACCTACGAGCAGTACTTC. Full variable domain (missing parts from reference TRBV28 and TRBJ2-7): DVKVTQSSRYLVKRTGEKVFLECVQDMDHENMFWYRQDPGLGLRLIYFSYDVKMKEKGDIPEGYSVSREKKERFSLILESASTNQTSMYLCATETSVTYEQYFGPGTRLTVT.

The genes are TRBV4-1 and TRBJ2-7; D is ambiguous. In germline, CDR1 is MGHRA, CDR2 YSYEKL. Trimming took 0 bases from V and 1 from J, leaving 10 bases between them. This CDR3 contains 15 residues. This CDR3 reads CASSQDRTASYEQYF. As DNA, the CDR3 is TGCGCCAGCAGCCAAGATAGGACGGCGTCCTACGAGCAGTACTTC.

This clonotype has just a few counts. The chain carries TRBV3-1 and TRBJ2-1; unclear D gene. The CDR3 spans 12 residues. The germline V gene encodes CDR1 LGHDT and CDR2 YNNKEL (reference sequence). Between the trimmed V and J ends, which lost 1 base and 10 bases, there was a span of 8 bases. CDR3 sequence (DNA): TGTGCCAGCAGCCAAGTAAACGTAGAGCAGTTCTTC. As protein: CASSQVNVEQFF.

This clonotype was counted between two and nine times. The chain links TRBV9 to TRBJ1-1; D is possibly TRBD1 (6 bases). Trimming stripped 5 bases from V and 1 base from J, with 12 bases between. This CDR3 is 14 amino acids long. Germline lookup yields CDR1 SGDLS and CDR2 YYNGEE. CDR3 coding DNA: TGTGCCAGCAGTCGCGGGGGGGCGAACACTGAAGCTTTCTTT. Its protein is CASSRGGANTEAFF.

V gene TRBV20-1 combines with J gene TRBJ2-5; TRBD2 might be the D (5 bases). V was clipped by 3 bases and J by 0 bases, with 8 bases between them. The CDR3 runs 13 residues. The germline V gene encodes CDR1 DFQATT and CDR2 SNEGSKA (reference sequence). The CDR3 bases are TGCAGTGCTAGTACAGCGGACCAAGAGACCCAGTACTTC. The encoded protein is CSASTADQETQYF.

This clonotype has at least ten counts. CDR3 coding DNA: TGTGCCAGCAGTCTCCTCGTGCTAGATGCCCATGAGCAGTTCTTC. This codes for CASSLLVLDAHEQFF. The chain recombines TRBV12-3 or TRBV12-4 with TRBJ2-1; no clear D. V lost 5 bases and J lost 8, with 19 bases in between. The CDR3 loop spans 15 amino acids.

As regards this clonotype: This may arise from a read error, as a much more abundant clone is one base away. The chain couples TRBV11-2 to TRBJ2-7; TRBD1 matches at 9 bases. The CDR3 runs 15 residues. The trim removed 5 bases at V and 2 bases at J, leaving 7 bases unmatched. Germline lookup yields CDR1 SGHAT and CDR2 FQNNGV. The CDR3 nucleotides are TGTGCCAGCAGCCCGTGGGACAGGGCTGCCTACGAGCAGTACTTC. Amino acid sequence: CASSPWDRAAYEQYF. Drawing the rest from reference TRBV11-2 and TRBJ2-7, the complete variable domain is EAGVAQSPRYKIIEKRQSVAFWCNPISGHATLYWYQQILGQGPKLLIQFQNNGVVDDSQLPKDRFSAERLKGVDSTLKIQPAKLEDSAVYLCASSPWDRAAYEQYFGPGTRLTVT.